This is a list of T cell receptor beta chains from one sample in a study of cytomegalovirus exposure and HLA in healthy donors. The method was immunoSEQ multiplex PCR; TCRdb's version includes in-frame clones alone and lacks a portion of them. The sample shows fewer than 200,000 clones, 76% of them seen only once. The sequenced sample consisted of PBMCs. The receptors shown here come from a female donor in good health and CMV-seronegative. Both conserved end residues are part of each CDR3. A D gene is named only where the DNA matches it firmly. Only some rows state a clone size, as once, few, many or a class for expanded clones.

cdr3_nt cdr3_aa v_call d_call clone_size j_call cdr3_length
TGTGCCGCCTCCCTCGGGGGTTCGTACGAGCAGTACTTC CAASLGGSYEQYF TRBV27 - few TRBJ2-7 13
TGTGCCTGGACGGCGGGAGGACCAGATACGCAGTATTTT CAWTAGGPDTQYF TRBV30 TRBD2 - TRBJ2-3 13
TGTGCCAGCAGCCACCTCAGCGGGAGACCCTACGAGCAGTACTTC CASSHLSGRPYEQYF TRBV14 TRBD2 - TRBJ2-7 15
TGTGCCAGCAGTTACGGACTAGCGATCCAAGAGACCCAGTACTTC CASSYGLAIQETQYF TRBV6-5 TRBD2 - TRBJ2-5 15
TGCGCCAGCAGCTTCACTGGGAACACTGAAGCTTTCTTT CASSFTGNTEAFF TRBV5-1 - - TRBJ1-1 13
TGTGCCAGCAGCGTAGGAAGTAGCGGGGGAAAAGAGACCCAGTACTTC CASSVGSSGGKETQYF TRBV9 TRBD2 - TRBJ2-5 16
TGTGCCAGCAGGTTCGAGCGGGGGTACACCGGGGAGCTGTTTTTT CASRFERGYTGELFF TRBV2 TRBD2 - TRBJ2-2 15
TGCGCCAGCAGCCTCAATACAGGGGGAGGTGGAAAACTGTTTTTT CASSLNTGGGGKLFF TRBV5-1 TRBD1 - TRBJ1-4 15
TGTGCCACACGGTCACAGGGTAGCATTCAGTACTTC CATRSQGSIQYF TRBV2 - few TRBJ2-4 12
TGTGCAGCTTCCCCCTGGGGCAGGGGGCTGAGGGAGCAGTACTTC CAASPWGRGLREQYF TRBV27 TRBD1 - TRBJ2-7 15
TGTGCCAGCAGCCCCCGCCTGAGGCAGGAAGCTTTCTTT CASSPRLRQEAFF TRBV7-3 - few TRBJ1-1 13
TGTGCCAGCAGCGTGGGTTGGGGGCCCCTTTCCTACGAGCAGTACTTC CASSVGWGPLSYEQYF TRBV9 - - TRBJ2-7 16
TGTGCCAGCAGCCGAGGGAGCGGATTCTATGGCTACACCTTC CASSRGSGFYGYTF TRBV7-2 - - TRBJ1-2 14
TGTGCTAGTGGGAAAGAGGGCAATCAGCCCCAGCATTTT CASGKEGNQPQHF TRBV12-5 - - TRBJ1-5 13
TGTGCCAGCAGCTCTGGGACAAAGGGGACTAGCGGGAGGGCGAAAAACATTCAGTACTTC CASSSGTKGTSGRAKNIQYF TRBV11-3 TRBD2 - TRBJ2-4 20